What follows are 5 T cell receptor beta chains derived from one specimen sequenced in a study of control samples from healthy donors and cancer patients. The assay was immunoSEQ multiplex PCR, and TCRdb's table has in-frame clones only and misses some. This table has about 100,000 clones, less than 90% appearing once. The source material was blood. These receptor sequences come from a woman between 45 and 65 years old in good health.

The genes are TRBV6-4 and TRBJ2-7; 9 bases agree with TRBD2. The CDR3 runs to 16 residues. In germline, CDR1 is MRHNA, CDR2 SNTAGT. V dropped 0 bases and J dropped 4; count of bases not matched to a gene: 7. The DNA of the CDR3 is TGTGCCAGCAGTGACTCAGAAGCGGGAGGACTATACGAGCAGTACGTC. Its protein product is CASSDSEAGGLYEQYV.

The genes are TRBV5-1 and TRBJ2-5; D is ambiguous. Germline V CDR1 and CDR2: SGHRS, YFSETQ. Trimming removed 4 bases at V and 5 bases at J, with 12 bases between. The CDR3 runs 13 residues. In DNA, the CDR3 is TGCGCCAGCAGCGACCGCGGCTGGGAGACCCAGTACTTC. It is translated as CASSDRGWETQYF.

CDR3: CASGLEQGPNQPQHF. CDR3 in DNA: TGTGCTAGTGGTTTGGAACAGGGGCCCAATCAGCCCCAGCATTTT. This chain connects TRBV12-5 to TRBJ1-5; 7 bases fit TRBD1. Germline-derived CDR1 and CDR2 are LGHNT and FRNRAP. Trimming at V came to 1 base and at J to 3 bases, leaving 3 bases not matched to a gene. The CDR3 spans 15 residues. The whole variable domain, filled in from reference TRBV12-5 and TRBJ1-5, reads DARVTQTPRHKVTEMGQEVTMRCQPILGHNTVFWYRQTMMQGLELLAYFRNRAPLDDSGMPKDRFSAEMPDATLATLKIQPSEPRDSAVYFCASGLEQGPNQPQHFGDGTRLSIL.

The V and J genes are TRBV7-9 and TRBJ2-1, with 10 positions matching TRBD2. V shed 2 bases and J 4 bases; nucleotides not matched to a gene: 5. The CDR3 sequence is 16 residues long. The germline gives CDR1 SEHNR, CDR2 FQNEAQ (reference sequence). The CDR3, as DNA: TGTGCCAGCAGCTTAAGTACTAGCGGGAATTACAATGAGCAGTTCTTC. The encoded protein is CASSLSTSGNYNEQFF.

The chain joins TRBV7-9 to TRBJ1-2, with D tentatively TRBD1 (5 bases). Trimming stripped 1 base from V and 8 bases from J, with 14 bases between. The CDR3 sequence is 14 residues long. Germline CDR1 reads SEHNR; CDR2 reads FQNEAQ (reference sequence). CDR3 coding DNA: TGTGCCAGCAGCTTAGAAGGCAGGGAAAGCGGCTACACCTTC. Translating it yields CASSLEGRESGYTF.